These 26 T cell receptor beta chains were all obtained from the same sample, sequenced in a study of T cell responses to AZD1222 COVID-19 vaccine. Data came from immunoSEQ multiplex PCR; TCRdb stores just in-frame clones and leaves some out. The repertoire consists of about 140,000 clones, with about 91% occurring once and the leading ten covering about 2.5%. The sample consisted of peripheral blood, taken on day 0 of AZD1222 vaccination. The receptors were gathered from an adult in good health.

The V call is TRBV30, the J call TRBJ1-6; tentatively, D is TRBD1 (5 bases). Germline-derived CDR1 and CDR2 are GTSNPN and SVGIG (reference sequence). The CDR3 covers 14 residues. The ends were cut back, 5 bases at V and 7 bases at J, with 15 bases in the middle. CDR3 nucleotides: TGTGCCTGGGTCCTCGACAGTCGGAATTCACCCCTCCACTTT. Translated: CAWVLDSRNSPLHF. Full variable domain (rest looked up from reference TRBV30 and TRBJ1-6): SQTIHQWPATLVQPVGSPLSLECTVEGTSNPNLYWYRQAAGRGLQLLFYSVGIGQISSEVPQNLSASRPQDRQFILSSKKLLLSDSGFYLCAWVLDSRNSPLHFGNGTRLTVT.

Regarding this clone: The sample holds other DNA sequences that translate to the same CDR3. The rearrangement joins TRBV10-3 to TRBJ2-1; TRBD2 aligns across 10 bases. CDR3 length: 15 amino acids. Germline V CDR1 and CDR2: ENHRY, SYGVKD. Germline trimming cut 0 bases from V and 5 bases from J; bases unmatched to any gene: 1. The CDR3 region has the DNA TGTGCCATCAGTGAGTCGCTAGCGGGGGACAATGAGCAGTTCTTC. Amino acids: CAISESLAGDNEQFF.

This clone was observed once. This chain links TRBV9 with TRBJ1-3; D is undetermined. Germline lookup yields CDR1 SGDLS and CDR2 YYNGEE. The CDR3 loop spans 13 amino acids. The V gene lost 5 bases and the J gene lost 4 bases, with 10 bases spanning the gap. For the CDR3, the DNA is TGTGCCAGCAGGTCAGGTCTAGGAAACACCATATATTTT. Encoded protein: CASRSGLGNTIYF.

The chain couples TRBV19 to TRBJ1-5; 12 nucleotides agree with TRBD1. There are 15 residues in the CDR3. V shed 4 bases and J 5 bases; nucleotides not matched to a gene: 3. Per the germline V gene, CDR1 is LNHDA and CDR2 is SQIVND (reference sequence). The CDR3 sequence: CASSKGQGAHQPQHF. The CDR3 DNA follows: TGTGCCAGTAGTAAGGGACAGGGGGCCCATCAGCCCCAGCATTTT. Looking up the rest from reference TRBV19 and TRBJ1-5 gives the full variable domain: DGGITQSPKYLFRKEGQNVTLSCEQNLNHDAMYWYRQDPGQGLRLIYYSQIVNDFQKGDIAEGYSVSREKKESFPLTVTSAQKNPTAFYLCASSKGQGAHQPQHFGDGTRLSIL.

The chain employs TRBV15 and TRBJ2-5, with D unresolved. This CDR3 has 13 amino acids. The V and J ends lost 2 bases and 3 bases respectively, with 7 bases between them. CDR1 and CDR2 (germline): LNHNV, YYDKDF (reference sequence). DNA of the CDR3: TGTGCCACCAGCAGATCGTCCGAAGAGACCCAGTACTTC. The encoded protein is CATSRSSEETQYF. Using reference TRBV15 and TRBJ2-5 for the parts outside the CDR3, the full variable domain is DAMVIQNPRYQVTQFGKPVTLSCSQTLNHNVMYWYQQKSSQAPKLLFHYYDKDFNNEADTPDNFQSRRPNTSFCFLDIRSPGLGDTAMYLCATSRSSEETQYFGPGTRLLVL.

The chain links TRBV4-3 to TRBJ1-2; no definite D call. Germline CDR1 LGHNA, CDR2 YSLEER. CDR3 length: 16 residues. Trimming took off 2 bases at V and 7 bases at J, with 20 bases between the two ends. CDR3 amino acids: CASSQLSDGGLIGYTF. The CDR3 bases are TGCGCCAGCAGCCAACTATCGGACGGAGGACTTATTGGCTACACCTTC.

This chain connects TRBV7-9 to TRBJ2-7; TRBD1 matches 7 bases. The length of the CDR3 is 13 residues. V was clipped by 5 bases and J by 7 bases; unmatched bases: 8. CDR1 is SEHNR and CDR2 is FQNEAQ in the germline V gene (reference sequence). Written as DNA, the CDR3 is TGTGCCAGCAGCCCAACAGGGGTGGGTGAGCAGTACTTC. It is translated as CASSPTGVGEQYF.

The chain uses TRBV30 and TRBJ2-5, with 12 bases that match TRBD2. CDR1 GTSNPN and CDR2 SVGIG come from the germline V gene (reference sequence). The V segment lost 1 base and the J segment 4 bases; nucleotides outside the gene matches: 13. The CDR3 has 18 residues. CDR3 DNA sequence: TGTGCCTGGAGTGGGACTTCGACTAGCGGGGGACGGGGAGAGACCCAGTACTTC. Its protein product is CAWSGTSTSGGRGETQYF.

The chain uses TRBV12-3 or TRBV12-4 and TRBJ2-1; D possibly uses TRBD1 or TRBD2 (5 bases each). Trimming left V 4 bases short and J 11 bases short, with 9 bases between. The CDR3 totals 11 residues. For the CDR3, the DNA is TGTGCCAGCAGTTGGGACGGTAAGCAGTTCTTC. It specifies CASSWDGKQFF.

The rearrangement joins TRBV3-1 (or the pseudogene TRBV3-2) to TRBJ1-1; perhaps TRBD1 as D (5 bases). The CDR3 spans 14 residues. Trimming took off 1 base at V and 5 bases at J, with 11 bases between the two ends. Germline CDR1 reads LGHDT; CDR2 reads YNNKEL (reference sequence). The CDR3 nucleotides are TGTGCCAGCAGCCAAGCGGGGGTGGGGACTGAAGCTTTCTTT. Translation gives CASSQAGVGTEAFF.

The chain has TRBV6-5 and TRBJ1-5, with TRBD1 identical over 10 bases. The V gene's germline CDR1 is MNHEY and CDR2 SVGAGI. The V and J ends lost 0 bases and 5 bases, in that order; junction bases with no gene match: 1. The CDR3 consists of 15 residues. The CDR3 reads CASSYSGQGDQPQHF. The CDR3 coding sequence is TGTGCCAGCAGTTACTCCGGACAGGGGGATCAGCCCCAGCATTTT.

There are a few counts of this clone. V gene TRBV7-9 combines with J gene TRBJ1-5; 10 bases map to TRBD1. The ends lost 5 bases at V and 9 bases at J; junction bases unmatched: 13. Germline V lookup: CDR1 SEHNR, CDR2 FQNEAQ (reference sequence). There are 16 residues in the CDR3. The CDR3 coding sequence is TGTGCCAGCAGCCCAGGGGACAGGGGCGTGGAATCGCCCCAGCATTTT. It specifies CASSPGDRGVESPQHF. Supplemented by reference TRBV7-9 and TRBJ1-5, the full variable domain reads DTGVSQNPRHKITKRGQNVTFRCDPISEHNRLYWYRQTLGQGPEFLTYFQNEAQLEKSRLLSDRFSAERPKGSFSTLEIQRTEQGDSAMYLCASSPGDRGVESPQHFGDGTRLSIL.

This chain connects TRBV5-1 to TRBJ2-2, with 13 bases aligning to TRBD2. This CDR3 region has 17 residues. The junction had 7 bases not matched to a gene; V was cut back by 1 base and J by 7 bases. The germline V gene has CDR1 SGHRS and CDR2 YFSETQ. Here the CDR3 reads CASSLRLAGGFGGELFF. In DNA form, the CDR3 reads TGCGCCAGCAGCTTGAGACTAGCGGGAGGATTCGGCGGGGAGCTGTTTTTT.

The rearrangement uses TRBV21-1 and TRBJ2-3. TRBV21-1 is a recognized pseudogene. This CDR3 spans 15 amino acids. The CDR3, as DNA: TGTGCCAGCCACCCTTGTAAAGACGGCACAGATACGCAGTATTTT. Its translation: CASHPCKDGTDTQYF.

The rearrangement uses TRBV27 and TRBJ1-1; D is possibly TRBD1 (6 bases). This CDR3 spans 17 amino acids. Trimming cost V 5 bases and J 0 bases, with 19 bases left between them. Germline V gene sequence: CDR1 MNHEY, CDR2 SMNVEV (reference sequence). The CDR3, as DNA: TGTGCCAGCAGTCGAAAACAGGGATTACTCATGAACACTGAAGCTTTCTTT. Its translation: CASSRKQGLLMNTEAFF.

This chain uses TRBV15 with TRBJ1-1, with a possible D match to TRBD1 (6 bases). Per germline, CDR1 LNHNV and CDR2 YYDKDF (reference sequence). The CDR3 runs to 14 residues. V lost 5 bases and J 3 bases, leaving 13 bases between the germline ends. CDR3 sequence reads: CATSVAGAHTEAFF. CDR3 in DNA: TGTGCCACCAGCGTCGCAGGGGCCCACACTGAAGCTTTCTTT.

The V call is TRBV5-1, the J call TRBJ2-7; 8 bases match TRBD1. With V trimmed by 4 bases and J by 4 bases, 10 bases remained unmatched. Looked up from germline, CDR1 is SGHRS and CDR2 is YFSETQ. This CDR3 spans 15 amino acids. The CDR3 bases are TGCGCCAGCAGCCAAACCGGGACAGGACCTTACGAGCAGTACTTC. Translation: CASSQTGTGPYEQYF.

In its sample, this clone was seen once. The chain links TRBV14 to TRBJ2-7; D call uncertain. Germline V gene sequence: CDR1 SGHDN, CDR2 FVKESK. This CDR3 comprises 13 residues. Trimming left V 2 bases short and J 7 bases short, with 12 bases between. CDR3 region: CASSQQTETEQYF. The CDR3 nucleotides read TGTGCCAGCAGCCAACAAACCGAGACAGAGCAGTACTTC.

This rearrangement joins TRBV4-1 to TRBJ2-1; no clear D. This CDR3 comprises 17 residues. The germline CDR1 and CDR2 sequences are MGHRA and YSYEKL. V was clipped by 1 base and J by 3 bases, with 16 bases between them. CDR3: CASSQGKARTGYNEQFF. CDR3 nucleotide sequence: TGCGCCAGCAGCCAAGGAAAGGCGCGGACGGGCTACAATGAGCAGTTCTTC.

The CDR3 DNA reads as TGTGCCAGCAGCAAGGGGAGAGGGGGGAACACTGAAGCTTTCTTT. Translation: CASSKGRGGNTEAFF. This rearrangement joins TRBV9 to TRBJ1-1, with D tentatively TRBD1 (6 bases). This CDR3 spans 15 amino acids. The V and J ends lost 4 bases and 1 base respectively, with 14 bases between them. Germline V CDR1 and CDR2: SGDLS, YYNGEE.

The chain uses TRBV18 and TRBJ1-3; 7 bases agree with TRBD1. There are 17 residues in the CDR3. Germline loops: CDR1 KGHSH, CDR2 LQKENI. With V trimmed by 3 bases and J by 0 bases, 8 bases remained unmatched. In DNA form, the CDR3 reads TGTGCCAGCTCACCTGGACAGGCCTCTCTCTCTGGAAACACCATATATTTT. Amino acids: CASSPGQASLSGNTIYF.

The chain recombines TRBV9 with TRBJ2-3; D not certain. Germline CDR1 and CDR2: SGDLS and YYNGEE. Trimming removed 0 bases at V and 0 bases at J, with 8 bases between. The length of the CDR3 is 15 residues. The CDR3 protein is CASSVGGVSTDTQYF. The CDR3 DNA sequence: TGTGCCAGCAGCGTAGGCGGCGTTAGCACAGATACGCAGTATTTT.

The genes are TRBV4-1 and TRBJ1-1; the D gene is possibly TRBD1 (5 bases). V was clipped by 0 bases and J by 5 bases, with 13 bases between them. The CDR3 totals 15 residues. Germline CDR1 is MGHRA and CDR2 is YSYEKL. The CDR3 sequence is CASSQEQGKGTEAFF. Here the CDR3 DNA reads TGCGCCAGCAGCCAAGAGCAAGGGAAGGGGACTGAAGCTTTCTTT.

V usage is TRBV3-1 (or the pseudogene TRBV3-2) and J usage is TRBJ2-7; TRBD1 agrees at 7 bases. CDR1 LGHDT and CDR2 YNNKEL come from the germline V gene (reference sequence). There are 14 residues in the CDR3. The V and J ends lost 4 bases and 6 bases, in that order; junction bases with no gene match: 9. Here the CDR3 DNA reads TGTGCCAGCAGCCCTAACCCGACAGGGTTCGAGCAGTACTTC. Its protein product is CASSPNPTGFEQYF.

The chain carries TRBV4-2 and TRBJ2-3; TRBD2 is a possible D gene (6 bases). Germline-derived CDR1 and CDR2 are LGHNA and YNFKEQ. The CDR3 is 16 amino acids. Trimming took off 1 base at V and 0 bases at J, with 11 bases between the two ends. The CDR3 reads CASSQVSGASTDTQYF. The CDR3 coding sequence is TGTGCCAGCAGCCAAGTCTCGGGAGCTAGCACAGATACGCAGTATTTT.

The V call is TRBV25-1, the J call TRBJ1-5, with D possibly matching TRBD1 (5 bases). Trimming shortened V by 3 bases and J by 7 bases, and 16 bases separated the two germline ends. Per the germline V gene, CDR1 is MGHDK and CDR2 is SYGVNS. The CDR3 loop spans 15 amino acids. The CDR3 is CASSDEGTWGQPQHF. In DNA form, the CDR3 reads TGTGCCAGCAGTGATGAGGGGACCTGGGGGCAGCCCCAGCATTTT.